What follows describes a single TCR beta chain. TCRdb re-called the 5' RACE reads with MiXCR, one entry per CDR3 protein. Of 750,000 to 950,000 distinct CDR3 sequences in the sample, 10% to 15% were seen once. This specimen comes from a study of identical twins. Looked up from germline, CDR1 is MNHNS and CDR2 is SASEGT. There are 15 residues in the CDR3. V shed 9 bases, J shed 5 bases, and the junction held 10 bases outside the gene matches. This sample was also put to use in a study of yellow fever vaccine responses in identical twins.

This TCR derives from a woman younger than 35 in good health. The V gene is TRBV6-1, the J gene TRBJ2-1; 10 bases fit TRBD2. Sequenced input: PBMCs. The chain's CDR3 is CASSKLAGWDNEQFF. CDR3 coding DNA: TGTGCCAGTTCTAAACTAGCGGGGTGGGACAATGAGCAGTTCTTC.